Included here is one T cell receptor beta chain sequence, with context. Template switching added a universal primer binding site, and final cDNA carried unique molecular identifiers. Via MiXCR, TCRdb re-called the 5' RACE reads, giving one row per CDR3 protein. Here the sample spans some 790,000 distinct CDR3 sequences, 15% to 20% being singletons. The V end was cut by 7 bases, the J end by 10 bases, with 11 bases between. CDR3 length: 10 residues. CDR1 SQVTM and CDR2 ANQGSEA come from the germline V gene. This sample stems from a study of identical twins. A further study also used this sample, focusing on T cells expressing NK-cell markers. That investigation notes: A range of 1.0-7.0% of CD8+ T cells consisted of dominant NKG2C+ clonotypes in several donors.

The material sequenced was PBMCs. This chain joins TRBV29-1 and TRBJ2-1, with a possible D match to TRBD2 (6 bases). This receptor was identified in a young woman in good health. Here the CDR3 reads CSAGTAEQFF. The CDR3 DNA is TGCAGCGCCGGGACTGCAGAGCAGTTCTTC.